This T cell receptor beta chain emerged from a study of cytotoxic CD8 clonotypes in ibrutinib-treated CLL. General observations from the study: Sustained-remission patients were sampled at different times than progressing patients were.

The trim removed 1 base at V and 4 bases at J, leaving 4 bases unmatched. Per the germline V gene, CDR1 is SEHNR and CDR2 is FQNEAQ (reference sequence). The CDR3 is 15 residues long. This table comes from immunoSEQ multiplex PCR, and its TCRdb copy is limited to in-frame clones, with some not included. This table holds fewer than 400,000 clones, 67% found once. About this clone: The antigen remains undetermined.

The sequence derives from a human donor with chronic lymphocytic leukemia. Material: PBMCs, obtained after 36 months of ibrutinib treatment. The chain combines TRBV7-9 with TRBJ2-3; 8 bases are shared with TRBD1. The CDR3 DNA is TGTGCCAGCAGCTTAGGGCAGACAGGGGCAGATACGCAGTATTTT. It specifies CASSLGQTGADTQYF.